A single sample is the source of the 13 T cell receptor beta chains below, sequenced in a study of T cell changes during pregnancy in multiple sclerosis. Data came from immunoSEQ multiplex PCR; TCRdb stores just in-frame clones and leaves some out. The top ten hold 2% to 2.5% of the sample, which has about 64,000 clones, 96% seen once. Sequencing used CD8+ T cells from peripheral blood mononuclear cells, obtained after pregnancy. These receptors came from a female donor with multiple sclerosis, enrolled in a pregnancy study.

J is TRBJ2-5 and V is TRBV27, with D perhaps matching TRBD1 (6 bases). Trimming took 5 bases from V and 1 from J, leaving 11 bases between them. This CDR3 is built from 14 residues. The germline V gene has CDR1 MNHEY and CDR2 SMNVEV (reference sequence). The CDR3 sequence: CASSLQGPQETQYF. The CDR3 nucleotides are TGTGCCAGCAGTCTCCAGGGGCCCCAAGAGACCCAGTACTTC.

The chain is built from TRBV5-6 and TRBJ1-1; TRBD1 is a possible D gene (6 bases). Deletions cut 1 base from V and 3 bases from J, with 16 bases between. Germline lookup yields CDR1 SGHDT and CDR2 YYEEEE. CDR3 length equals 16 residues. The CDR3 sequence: CASSLWAGGAYTEAFF. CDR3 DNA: TGTGCCAGCAGCTTGTGGGCGGGGGGCGCTTACACTGAAGCTTTCTTT.

This chain's CDR3 is CASSNTRQSSGNTIYF. The DNA for the CDR3 is TGTGCCAGCAGCAACACCCGACAGAGCTCTGGAAACACCATATATTTT. This sequence joins TRBV5-8 and TRBJ1-3; D might be TRBD1 (5 bases). The CDR3 length is 16 residues. CDR1 and CDR2 (germline): SGHTS, YDEGEE. V lost 4 bases and J lost 0, with 14 bases in between.

This chain's CDR3 is CASSWGLMNTEAFF. The DNA for the CDR3 is TGTGCCAGCAGCTGGGGACTAATGAACACTGAAGCTTTCTTT. The gene calls are TRBV7-9 and TRBJ1-1, with a possible D match to TRBD1 (5 bases). CDR1 is SEHNR and CDR2 is FQNEAQ in the germline V gene (reference sequence). The CDR3 runs 14 residues. The ends were cut back, 4 bases at V and 0 bases at J, with 9 bases in the middle.

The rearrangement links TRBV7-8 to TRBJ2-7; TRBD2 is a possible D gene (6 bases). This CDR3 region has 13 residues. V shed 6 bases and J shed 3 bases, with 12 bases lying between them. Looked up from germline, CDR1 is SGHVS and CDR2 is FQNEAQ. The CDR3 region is CASSPGDFYEQYF. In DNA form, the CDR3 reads TGTGCCAGCAGTCCCGGGGACTTCTACGAGCAGTACTTC.

The CDR3 nucleotides read TGTGCCAGCTCACCGCCCCCGGGAGCTACCGAAGCTTTCTTT. Translating it yields CASSPPPGATEAFF. V and J are TRBV18 and TRBJ1-1; D gene ambiguous. Between the trimmed V and J ends, which lost 3 bases and 8 bases, there was a span of 16 bases. The CDR3 is made up of 14 amino acids. Germline-derived CDR1 and CDR2 are KGHSH and LQKENI.

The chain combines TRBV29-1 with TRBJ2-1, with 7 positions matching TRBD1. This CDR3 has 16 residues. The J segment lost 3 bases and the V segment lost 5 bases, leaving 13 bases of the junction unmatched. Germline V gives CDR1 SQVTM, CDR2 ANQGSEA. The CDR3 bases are TGCAGCGTTCTAGGGGCACAGGGGACCCACTACAATGAGCAGTTCTTC. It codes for CSVLGAQGTHYNEQFF.

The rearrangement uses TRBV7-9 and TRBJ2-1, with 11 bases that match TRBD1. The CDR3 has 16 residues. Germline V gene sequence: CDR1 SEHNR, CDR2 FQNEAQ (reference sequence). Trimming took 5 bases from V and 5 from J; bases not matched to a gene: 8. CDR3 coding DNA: TGTGCCAGCAGCCCACGGACAGGGGGCATAAACAATGAGCAGTTCTTC. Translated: CASSPRTGGINNEQFF.

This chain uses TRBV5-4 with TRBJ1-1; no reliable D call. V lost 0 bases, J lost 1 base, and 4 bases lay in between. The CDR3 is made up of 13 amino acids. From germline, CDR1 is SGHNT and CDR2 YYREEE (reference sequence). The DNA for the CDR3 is TGTGCCAGCAGCTTGGCGGGGAACACTGAAGCTTTCTTT. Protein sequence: CASSLAGNTEAFF.

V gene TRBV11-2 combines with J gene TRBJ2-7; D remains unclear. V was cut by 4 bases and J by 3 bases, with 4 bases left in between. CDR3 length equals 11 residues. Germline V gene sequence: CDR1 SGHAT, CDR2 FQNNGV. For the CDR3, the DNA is TGTGCCAGCAGCTCCGTCTACGAGCAGTACTTC. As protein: CASSSVYEQYF.

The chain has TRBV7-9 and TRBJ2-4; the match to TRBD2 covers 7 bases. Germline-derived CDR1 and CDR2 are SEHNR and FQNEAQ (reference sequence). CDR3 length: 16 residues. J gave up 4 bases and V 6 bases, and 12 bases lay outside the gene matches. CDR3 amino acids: CASRPPMGGVKNIQYF. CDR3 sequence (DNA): TGTGCCAGCAGACCTCCCATGGGGGGGGTTAAAAACATTCAGTACTTC.

The CDR3: CASTIKGGLFDGYTF. CDR3 bases: TGTGCCAGCACCATCAAGGGGGGGCTCTTCGATGGCTACACCTTC. This chain links TRBV6-5 with TRBJ1-2, with D maybe TRBD1 (6 bases). Trimming stripped 7 bases from V and 6 bases from J, with 21 bases between. The germline gives CDR1 MNHEY, CDR2 SVGAGI. The CDR3 length is 15 residues.

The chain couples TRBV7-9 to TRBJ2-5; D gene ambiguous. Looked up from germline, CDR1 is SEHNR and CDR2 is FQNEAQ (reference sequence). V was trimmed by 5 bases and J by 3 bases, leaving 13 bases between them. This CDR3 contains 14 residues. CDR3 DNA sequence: TGTGCCAGCAGCCCCTATCTGGGCGAAGAGACCCAGTACTTC. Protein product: CASSPYLGEETQYF.